This TCR beta chain was identified in a study of tumor-infiltrating lymphocytes in primary liver carcinoma (dated by TCRdb to about 2017). Turning to the overall study: Hepatocellular carcinoma (four) or combined HCC and intrahepatic cholangiocarcinoma (one) was present in the five patients, who were three men and two women aged 30 to 69 years. Across five regions of each liver tumor, along with adjacent normal tissue and blood, the study brought together TCRbeta repertoire sequencing, expression microarrays and whole-exome sequencing. A total of roughly 35 specimens from 5 patients, comprising 25 or so tumor regions, 5 adjacent noncancerous liver tissues and 5 peripheral blood samples, were covered by TCRbeta repertoire sequencing. Roughly 3.5 to 7.5 million productive TCRbeta reads were obtained per sample, and no significant difference in read depth was found between tissue types. Repertoires from technical replicates were highly reproducible, with mean shared-clone rates approximately 0.88 and correlation coefficients above 0.98. The five patients had tumors of stage T1-T3 N0M0, with maximum diameters ranging from about 4.2 to 11 cm. To link TCRbeta repertoire diversity with the local molecular phenotype, the roughly 26 tumor region samples were profiled using Agilent mRNA microarrays. Study-level results and caveats: Only the TCR beta chain was sequenced, which likely underestimates true repertoire diversity because unpaired alpha chains were not captured. Because the samples were bulk and unsorted, CD4+ and CD8+ T cell repertoires could not be compared. Only about 8-24% of top clones were present in all five regions of a tumor, suggesting spatial heterogeneity of tumor-infiltrating T cells. With just four to six patients in the study, the authors point out that the findings should be validated in a larger study. The top 250 clones made up a significantly larger repertoire fraction in tumors than in blood (p = 0.039). Repertoire overlap was higher between tumor regions (mean about 36%) than tumor-adjacent (approximately 17%) or tumor-blood (approximately 15%) pairs, consistent with antigen-driven expansion.

A constant-region primer and ProtoScript II reverse transcriptase were used to reverse-transcribe TCRbeta-specific cDNA from roughly 500 ng total RNA. The TCRbeta libraries were prepared through three rounds of nested multiplex PCR following a slightly modified ARM-PCR procedure. Sample barcodes and Illumina adapters were attached in a final 25-cycle PCR using Deep VentR polymerase. Before sequencing, amplicons of 200-500 bp were purified from gel using a QIAquick gel extraction kit. The TCRbeta amplicons were sequenced with 250-bp paired-end reads on an Illumina HiSeq 2500. In the source study's methods: To recover full CDR3 sequences, reads were quality-trimmed using Trimmomatic v0.33 and paired reads were then merged using FLASH v1.2.11. MiGEC v1.2.1b assigned V, D and J germline segments to the rearranged TCRbeta sequences. Clonotype statistics, along with Shannon-Wiener diversity indices, were calculated using VDJtools v1.0.0. To cut down on sampling bias, every analysis after diversity analysis relied on just the 250 most abundant clonotypes from each sample. TCRdb ran its own pipeline on the public reads, namely fastp trimming at Q25 and MiXCR clone calling, and kept in-frame beta chains. Each CDR3 protein appears once, grouped with its most common genes and DNA. Clone size and V and J calls follow TCRdb, not the original study. Counted in this sample were some 120,000 distinct CDR3 sequences; approximately 70% of them appeared once. Roughly 9% of the sample belongs to the ten largest clones.

Without any cell sorting, total RNA and DNA were extracted together from roughly 21-30 mg of bulk tissue using the AllPrep DNA/RNA mini kit. Surgical resection was performed in China between late 2015 and early 2016 on about five patients with histopathologically diagnosed primary liver carcinoma. Chronic HBV infection was present in the patients, and the patients were treatment-naive at sampling. Each tumor was sampled at five spatially separated regions: the tumor centre plus the superior, inferior, left-lateral and right-lateral poles. According to histology, viable tumor cells made up more than 80% of every tumor sample. Pieces of fresh tumor and adjacent tissue were cut in half, with one half kept in RNAlater at -80 degrees C and the other half sent for histology. About this clonotype: Its target antigen remains unknown. Base qualities are missing; no much larger clone stands one base away.

This TCR derives from a woman between 55 and 75 years old with primary liver carcinoma and hepatitis B virus infection. The sample was liver tumor tissue from sampling region 1. The meaning of the sample's cell subset or site label: tumor region T1, superior pole.

In nucleotide form, the sequence is TGTGCCAGCAGTGGGACAGGGGGCTCGAGTGGCGATGGCTACACCTTC. Translated, this is CASSGTGGSSGDGYTF. In this chain, TRBV28 is recombined with TRBJ1-2, with 12 middle bases fitting TRBD1. CDR1 is given as MDHEN and CDR2 as SYDVKM, both from the germline V gene. The CDR3 runs 16 amino acids, cysteine and phenylalanine included. Only CDR3 DNA remains: 48 bases, in frame from the first base. V is cut back by 5 bases and J by 6 bases, with 10 bases in the junction unmatched.